These T cell receptor beta chains were read from a single sample in a study of T-cell memory formation after mild COVID-19. Each CDR3 protein is one row after TCRdb ran MiXCR on the 5' RACE reads. In the table there are 90,000 to 120,000 distinct CDR3 sequences, under 15% of which are singletons. Input material: PBMCs or a T cell subset sorted from them (not recorded which). The receptors come from a man younger than 30 who had mild COVID-19 (a few samples of this study predate the infection). Cell type and time point are not known. CDR3s include the opening cysteine and the closing phenylalanine or tryptophan. Clone size is shown for a subset of rows, as once, few, many or a class of expanded clone.

TRBV5-5,NA,TRBJ2-2,CASSRVPGSGELFF
TRBV6-2/TRBV6-3,NA,TRBJ2-3,CASSVYRELDTQYF
TRBV12-5,NA,TRBJ2-7,CASGFKQGPREQYF
TRBV6-2/TRBV6-3,NA,TRBJ1-1,CASSRALTGGNTEAFF
TRBV5-1,NA,TRBJ2-2,CASSPGLADTGELFF
TRBV7-6,NA,TRBJ2-3,CASSEVITDTQYF
TRBV6-5,NA,TRBJ1-2,CASSYVRDHGYTF
TRBV7-9,NA,TRBJ2-7,CASSPRDADPYEQYF
TRBV7-9,NA,TRBJ1-2,CASSFGQGAGYGYTF
TRBV19,NA,TRBJ1-2,CASSKEAWGVRNYGYTF
TRBV4-2,few,TRBJ2-7,CASSKDEGYEQYF
TRBV7-8,few,TRBJ2-2,CASRLGVKGELFF
TRBV20-1,NA,TRBJ2-1,CSAIGGSNEQFF
TRBV20-1,few,TRBJ2-3,CSARDTGTDTQYF
TRBV6-5,many,TRBJ2-5,CASSYGGEETQYF
TRBV30,few,TRBJ2-7,CAWSAGQGPYEQYF
TRBV9,NA,TRBJ2-7,CASSWGAETYYEQYF
TRBV6-2/TRBV6-3,many,TRBJ2-5,CASSYQETQYF
TRBV4-1,few,TRBJ1-2,CASSQDRYRAVRYTF